The clone carrying this TCR beta chain was detected ten times or more. TCRdb independently ran MiXCR on the PCR reads; one entry per CDR3 protein. The profile shows about 23,000 distinct CDR3 sequences, around 50% of them singletons. The CDR3 consists of 15 residues. CDR1 is WSHSY and CDR2 is SAAADI in the germline V gene. The record originates from a study of CD4 and CD8 cells across lung adenocarcinoma regions. Samples came from patients with localized non-small cell lung adenocarcinoma. This clonotype was obtained from a male donor with lung adenocarcinoma. The CD4 and CD8 labels of this study may be unreliable. This chain joins TRBV10-2 and TRBJ2-1; D possibly corresponds to TRBD1 (5 bases). The DNA end is a closer match to TRBJ2-5, so the J assignment may be wrong. Source material: CD4+ T cells from the center of a lung tumor. CDR3 loop: CASSESEVGAETQYF. The CDR3 DNA is TGCGCCAGCAGTGAGTCCGAGGTTGGGGCGGAGACCCAGTACTTC.